The 10 T cell receptor beta chains below come from one sample, sequenced in a study of blood T cell repertoires in COVID-19. Clones were sequenced by immunoSEQ multiplex PCR, and TCRdb holds only the in-frame ones, with some missing. The profile shows a few hundred thousand clones, about 82% of them singletons. Source material: peripheral blood. Every receptor here comes from a woman in her forties or fifties with active or convalescent COVID-19.

This chain links TRBV10-3 with TRBJ1-5, with TRBD1 identical over 8 bases. The CDR3 loop spans 13 amino acids. From germline, CDR1 is ENHRY and CDR2 SYGVKD. After removal of 6 bases from V and 7 bases from J, the junction contained 5 bases not matched to a gene. CDR3: CAISLTGEQPQHF. DNA of the CDR3: TGTGCCATCAGCCTGACAGGGGAACAGCCCCAGCATTTT.

This chain links TRBV15 with TRBJ1-5; TRBD1 might be the D (5 bases). Trimming took 3 bases from V and 4 from J, leaving 13 bases between them. The CDR3 runs 15 residues. Per the germline V gene, CDR1 is LNHNV and CDR2 is YYDKDF (reference sequence). The CDR3: CATSRDQGSNQPQHF. CDR3 DNA sequence: TGTGCCACCAGCAGGGACCAGGGTTCTAATCAGCCCCAGCATTTT.

This chain joins TRBV28 and TRBJ1-1; 9 positions match TRBD1. Germline lookup yields CDR1 MDHEN and CDR2 SYDVKM. The CDR3 is made up of 17 amino acids. The junction had 16 bases not matched to a gene; V was cut back by 2 bases and J by 9 bases. The CDR3 nucleotides read TGTGCCAGCAGTTTAACTGGTGTGGGACAGGGTTCTAAACAAGCTTTCTTT. Translating gives CASSLTGVGQGSKQAFF.

V usage is TRBV28 and J usage is TRBJ2-4; the D gene is possibly TRBD2 (6 bases). CDR1 MDHEN and CDR2 SYDVKM come from the germline V gene. The CDR3 sequence is 16 residues long. V lost 3 bases, J lost 6 bases, and 18 bases lay in between. CDR3 region: CASSFLVRDAANIQYF. DNA for the CDR3: TGTGCCAGCAGTTTTCTCGTGCGGGATGCGGCAAACATTCAGTACTTC.

This chain uses TRBV5-1 with TRBJ1-1, with TRBD1 matching 8 bases. CDR1 and CDR2 from the germline V gene are SGHRS and YFSETQ. The CDR3 extends over 15 amino acids. J was trimmed by 6 bases and V by 6 bases; bases with no gene match: 13. The CDR3 sequence is CASIKAGGEQAEAFF. The CDR3 nucleotides are TGCGCCAGCATCAAGGCAGGGGGCGAACAGGCTGAAGCTTTCTTT. The full variable domain, in which reference TRBV5-1 and TRBJ1-1 provide the parts outside the CDR3, is KAGVTQTPRYLIKTRGQQVTLSCSPISGHRSVSWYQQTPGQGLQFLFEYFSETQRNKGNFPGRFSGRQFSNSRSEMNVSTLELGDSALYLCASIKAGGEQAEAFFGQGTRLTVV.

This chain links TRBV7-9 with TRBJ1-1; TRBD1 matches at 7 bases. The CDR3 extends over 16 amino acids. V shed 5 bases, J shed 0 bases, and the junction held 9 bases outside the gene matches. Germline V gene lookup returns CDR1 SEHNR and CDR2 FQNEAQ (reference sequence). The CDR3 reads CASSLSMTGMNTEAFF. Here the CDR3 DNA reads TGTGCCAGCAGCCTATCTATGACAGGGATGAACACTGAAGCTTTCTTT.

The genes are TRBV5-4 and TRBJ2-4; weak D call: TRBD1 (6 bases). Germline CDR1 reads SGHNT; CDR2 reads YYREEE (reference sequence). This CDR3 is built from 15 residues. Between the trimmed V and J ends, which lost 0 bases and 6 bases, there was a span of 13 bases. The DNA for the CDR3 is TGTGCCAGCAGCTTGGCGAGGGCAGGGGTAAACATTCAGTACTTC. Amino acids: CASSLARAGVNIQYF. The whole variable domain, remainder taken from reference TRBV5-4 and TRBJ2-4, is ETGVTQSPTHLIKTRGQQVTLRCSSQSGHNTVSWYQQALGQGPQFIFQYYREEENGRGNFPPRFSGLQFPNYSSELNVNALELDDSALYLCASSLARAGVNIQYFGAGTRLSVL.

The chain uses TRBV28 and TRBJ2-7; D unclear. CDR1 MDHEN and CDR2 SYDVKM come from the germline V gene. The CDR3 is 16 amino acids. Trimming left V 2 bases short and J 4 bases short, with 18 bases between. The CDR3 DNA sequence: TGTGCCAGCAGTTTACCCCATACGGTCCTCGGGTACGAGCAGTACTTC. Translated: CASSLPHTVLGYEQYF.

This sequence joins TRBV5-1 and TRBJ2-7; 10 bases map to TRBD1. The V and J ends lost 4 bases and 2 bases, in that order; junction bases with no gene match: 6. The CDR3 has 15 residues. Germline values: CDR1 SGHRS, CDR2 YFSETQ. In DNA, the CDR3 is TGCGCCAGCAGCGGGGGGACAGGGGTTACCTACGAGCAGTACTTC. It yields the protein CASSGGTGVTYEQYF.

This chain joins TRBV2 and TRBJ2-3; 9 nucleotides agree with TRBD2. J gave up 1 base and V 6 bases, and 5 bases lay outside the gene matches. Germline CDR1 SNHLY, CDR2 FYNNEI. The CDR3 extends over 15 amino acids. The DNA of the CDR3 is TGTGCCAGCAGACCACTAGCGGGCCGCACAGATACGCAGTATTTT. It translates to CASRPLAGRTDTQYF.